Following are 23 T cell receptor beta chains from one sample sequenced in a study of blood T cell repertoires in COVID-19. Measured with immunoSEQ multiplex PCR; TCRdb has only the in-frame clones, and not every one. Counted here are about 73,000 clones, approximately 80% occurring once; the ten biggest clones make up more than 4%. Material: peripheral blood. The source of these receptors is an older woman with acute or convalescent COVID-19.

The chain has TRBV15 and TRBJ2-2; D may be TRBD1 (6 bases). The ends were cut back, 0 bases at V and 4 bases at J, with 15 bases in the middle. Germline CDR1 is LNHNV and CDR2 is YYDKDF (reference sequence). The CDR3 covers 17 residues. CDR3 residues: CATSRDWGTGSTGELFF. As DNA, the CDR3 is TGTGCCACCAGCAGAGATTGGGGAACAGGGTCCACCGGGGAGCTGTTTTTT.

J is TRBJ2-7 and V is TRBV28; 10 positions match TRBD2. This CDR3 region has 18 residues. V dropped 4 bases and J dropped 0; count of bases not matched to a gene: 12. Germline V lookup: CDR1 MDHEN, CDR2 SYDVKM. CDR3 DNA sequence: TGTGCCAGCAGTTACTCCGGGGCGGGACTAGCGAACTCCTACGAGCAGTACTTC. Translated: CASSYSGAGLANSYEQYF.

This chain links TRBV6-5 with TRBJ2-7, with 9 bases that match TRBD1. Germline V CDR1 and CDR2: MNHEY, SVGAGI. The CDR3 extends over 16 amino acids. Losses at the gene ends were 0 bases for V and 4 bases for J; bases not matched to a gene: 7. DNA for the CDR3: TGTGCCAGCAGTTACTCCCCCACAGGGGGCGCTTACGAGCAGTACTTC. It is translated as CASSYSPTGGAYEQYF.

The V call is TRBV19, the J call TRBJ1-1; 12 nucleotides align to TRBD1. This CDR3 is 15 amino acids long. V shed 6 bases, J shed 4 bases, and the junction held 6 bases outside the gene matches. Germline assignment: CDR1 LNHDA and CDR2 SQIVND (reference sequence). CDR3 sequence reads: CASRGDRGRGTEAFF. The CDR3 DNA reads TGTGCCAGTAGGGGGGACAGGGGGCGAGGCACTGAAGCTTTCTTT. Full variable domain (outside the CDR3, taken from reference TRBV19 and TRBJ1-1): DGGITQSPKYLFRKEGQNVTLSCEQNLNHDAMYWYRQDPGQGLRLIYYSQIVNDFQKGDIAEGYSVSREKKESFPLTVTSAQKNPTAFYLCASRGDRGRGTEAFFGQGTRLTVV.

The chain couples TRBV5-1 to TRBJ1-1; 8 bases are a match to TRBD1. Per the germline V gene, CDR1 is SGHRS and CDR2 is YFSETQ. V lost 4 bases and J lost 1; bases outside the gene matches: 6. The CDR3 runs 15 residues. CDR3 DNA: TGCGCCAGCAGCCCCGGACAGGGACCGAACACTGAAGCTTTCTTT. Translating it yields CASSPGQGPNTEAFF. The full variable domain, completed using reference TRBV5-1 and TRBJ1-1, is KAGVTQTPRYLIKTRGQQVTLSCSPISGHRSVSWYQQTPGQGLQFLFEYFSETQRNKGNFPGRFSGRQFSNSRSEMNVSTLELGDSALYLCASSPGQGPNTEAFFGQGTRLTVV.

This rearrangement joins TRBV6-1 to TRBJ1-5, with 7 bases fitting TRBD1. The germline gives CDR1 MNHNS, CDR2 SASEGT. The CDR3 is 16 residues long. V was pared by 1 base and J by 5 bases, with 8 bases of the junction left unmatched. The CDR3 bases are TGTGCCAGCAGTGAAGTAGTTTCAGGGGGTTATCAGCCCCAGCATTTT. This translates into CASSEVVSGGYQPQHF.

The chain uses TRBV3-1 (or the pseudogene TRBV3-2) and TRBJ1-1; 8 bases agree with TRBD1. V trimming: 8 bases; J trimming: 0 bases; junction bases outside the gene matches: 11. Germline lookup yields CDR1 LGHDT and CDR2 YNNKEL (reference sequence). The CDR3 totals 16 residues. The CDR3 spells CASQLQGAGLNTEAFF. CDR3 nucleotides: TGTGCCAGCCAGCTTCAGGGGGCAGGACTGAACACTGAAGCTTTCTTT.

The rearrangement joins TRBV5-1 to TRBJ1-4, with TRBD1 matching over 9 bases. CDR1 and CDR2 (germline): SGHRS, YFSETQ. Trimming at V came to 0 bases and at J to 1 base, leaving 4 bases not matched to a gene. This CDR3 is 17 amino acids long. CDR3 loop: CASSLDGGQGTNEKLFF. The CDR3 bases are TGCGCCAGCAGCTTGGATGGGGGACAGGGAACTAATGAAAAACTGTTTTTT.

This clone appeared once. The chain combines TRBV3-1 (or the pseudogene TRBV3-2) with TRBJ1-4, with D perhaps TRBD1 (6 bases). V lost 2 bases and J lost 3, with 10 bases in between. The CDR3 consists of 15 residues. The germline gives CDR1 LGHDT, CDR2 YNNKEL (reference sequence). CDR3 coding DNA: TGTGCCAGCAGCCAACCAGGGGTTCCTAATGAAAAACTGTTTTTT. Its translation: CASSQPGVPNEKLFF.

V and J are TRBV5-1 and TRBJ2-2, with 12 nucleotides matching TRBD1. In germline, CDR1 is SGHRS, CDR2 YFSETQ. The CDR3 is made up of 21 amino acids. V lost 4 bases, J lost 0 bases, and 16 bases stayed unmatched. The CDR3 reads CASSADAGQGALISNTGELFF. The CDR3 DNA reads as TGCGCCAGCAGCGCGGACGCGGGACAGGGGGCTCTGATTTCGAACACCGGGGAGCTGTTTTTT.

V usage is TRBV2 and J usage is TRBJ2-4, with D hard to call. Germline V lookup: CDR1 SNHLY, CDR2 FYNNEI. The length of the CDR3 is 14 residues. With 3 bases removed from V and 9 bases from J, the gap between germline ends came to 15 bases. CDR3 loop: CASSEGQVLGIQYF. CDR3 nucleotides: TGTGCCAGCAGTGAGGGTCAGGTTCTTGGCATTCAGTACTTC.

The gene calls are TRBV19 and TRBJ2-7; 7 bases fit TRBD2. V lost 5 bases, J lost 0 bases, and 10 bases stayed unmatched. Germline V CDR1 and CDR2: LNHDA, SQIVND (reference sequence). This CDR3 spans 16 amino acids. For the CDR3, the DNA is TGTGCCAGTAGTCCTAGGGGCCTAGCGGACTCCTACGAGCAGTACTTC. Its protein product is CASSPRGLADSYEQYF.

The chain joins TRBV7-9 to TRBJ1-1, with TRBD1 matching over 9 bases. This CDR3 has 14 amino acids. V was pared by 5 bases and J by 1 base, with 2 bases of the junction left unmatched. Germline V CDR1 and CDR2: SEHNR, FQNEAQ (reference sequence). This CDR3 reads CASSMTGGNTEAFF. The DNA of the CDR3 is TGTGCCAGCAGCATGACAGGGGGGAACACTGAAGCTTTCTTT.

This clone appeared a few times. V gene TRBV2 combines with J gene TRBJ1-2; weak D call: TRBD1 (6 bases). The CDR3 sequence is 14 residues long. Trimming pared 8 bases from V and 2 bases from J, leaving 15 bases between. CDR1 and CDR2 from the germline V gene are SNHLY and FYNNEI. The CDR3 sequence: CASLQGILNYGYTF. The CDR3 DNA follows: TGTGCCAGCTTGCAGGGGATTTTGAACTATGGCTACACCTTC. Full variable domain (outside the CDR3, taken from reference TRBV2 and TRBJ1-2): EPEVTQTPSHQVTQMGQEVILRCVPISNHLYFYWYRQILGQKVEFLVSFYNNEISEKSEIFDDQFSVERPDGSNFTLKIRSTKLEDSAMYFCASLQGILNYGYTFGSGTRLTVV.

This rearrangement joins TRBV19 to TRBJ1-2, with D hard to call. CDR3 length: 15 residues. The germline V gene has CDR1 LNHDA and CDR2 SQIVND (reference sequence). The germline V and J ends were trimmed by 7 bases and 7 bases, with 22 bases remaining between them. CDR3 region: CASTMDPLVRGGYTF. The CDR3 region has the DNA TGTGCCAGTACGATGGACCCTTTAGTCCGGGGTGGCTACACCTTC.

This sequence joins TRBV9 and TRBJ2-2, with 10 bases lining up with TRBD2. The junction had 9 bases not matched to a gene; V was cut back by 4 bases and J by 6 bases. CDR1 SGDLS and CDR2 YYNGEE come from the germline V gene. This CDR3 has 16 amino acids. CDR3 coding DNA: TGTGCCAGCAGCCGAGCGGGGCTAGCGGGGGCCGGGGAGCTGTTTTTT. Translated, it gives CASSRAGLAGAGELFF.

The table lists this clone with a few counts. The V gene is TRBV7-3, the J gene TRBJ2-1; unclear D gene. Trimming took off 1 base at V and 0 bases at J, with 10 bases between the two ends. CDR3 length: 16 amino acids. CDR1 and CDR2 (germline): SGHTA, FQGTGA. CDR3: CASSLSGPSSYNEQFF. The CDR3 DNA follows: TGTGCCAGCAGCTTAAGCGGCCCTAGCTCCTACAATGAGCAGTTCTTC. The complete variable domain, with remaining parts taken from reference TRBV7-3 and TRBJ2-1, reads GAGVSQTPSNKVTEKGKYVELRCDPISGHTALYWYRQSLGQGPEFLIYFQGTGAADDSGLPNDRFFAVRPEGSVSTLKIQRTERGDSAVYLCASSLSGPSSYNEQFFGPGTRLTVL.

The chain carries TRBV5-1 and TRBJ2-3; 8 bases line up with TRBD2. After removal of 4 bases from V and 4 bases from J, the junction contained 11 bases not matched to a gene. The CDR3 has 16 amino acids. Per germline, CDR1 SGHRS and CDR2 YFSETQ. The CDR3 sequence is CASSQSGGREADTQYF. The CDR3 nucleotides are TGCGCCAGCAGCCAATCGGGGGGGAGAGAAGCAGATACGCAGTATTTT.

The rearrangement links TRBV3-1 (or the pseudogene TRBV3-2) to TRBJ2-7; TRBD1 aligns across 8 bases. Germline-derived CDR1 and CDR2 are LGHDT and YNNKEL (reference sequence). The CDR3 consists of 13 residues. V lost 4 bases and J lost 6; bases outside the gene matches: 5. The CDR3 loop is CASSLDRAGEQYF. The CDR3 DNA reads TGTGCCAGCAGCCTGGACAGGGCGGGCGAGCAGTACTTC.

In this sample, this clone turned up once. This sequence joins TRBV10-3 and TRBJ1-6; no clear D. This CDR3 spans 15 amino acids. The germline V gene encodes CDR1 ENHRY and CDR2 SYGVKD. Trimming shortened V by 0 bases and J by 10 bases, and 13 bases separated the two germline ends. Here the CDR3 reads CAISESNPTQSPLHF. The CDR3 nucleotides are TGTGCCATCAGTGAGTCCAACCCTACCCAATCACCCCTCCACTTT.

The rearrangement uses TRBV7-6 and TRBJ1-4; 11 nucleotides agree with TRBD1. V was pared by 0 bases and J by 2 bases, with 5 bases of the junction left unmatched. The CDR3 loop spans 18 amino acids. Germline-derived CDR1 and CDR2 are SGHVS and FNYEAQ. The CDR3 nucleotides are TGTGCCAGCAGCTTAGCTGTGGGACAGGGGGTGACTAATGAAAAACTGTTTTTT. Translated, it gives CASSLAVGQGVTNEKLFF.

The genes are TRBV6-2 or TRBV6-3 and TRBJ1-1; a weak D match, TRBD1 (5 bases). The V end was cut by 5 bases, the J end by 0 bases, with 10 bases between. Germline loops: CDR1 MNHEY, CDR2 SVGEGT. This CDR3 contains 14 residues. The chain's CDR3 is CASSIRQLNTEAFF. CDR3 nucleotide sequence: TGTGCCAGCAGTATCCGACAGTTGAACACTGAAGCTTTCTTT.

The chain carries TRBV28 and TRBJ2-7; possible D gene TRBD2, 5 bases. The V end lost 8 bases, the J end lost 0 bases, and 20 bases lay between the germline ends. The germline V gene has CDR1 MDHEN and CDR2 SYDVKM. The CDR3 spans 16 residues. The CDR3: CASEGQLGRDSYEQYF. The CDR3 nucleotides read TGTGCCAGCGAGGGCCAGCTCGGACGGGACTCCTACGAGCAGTACTTC.